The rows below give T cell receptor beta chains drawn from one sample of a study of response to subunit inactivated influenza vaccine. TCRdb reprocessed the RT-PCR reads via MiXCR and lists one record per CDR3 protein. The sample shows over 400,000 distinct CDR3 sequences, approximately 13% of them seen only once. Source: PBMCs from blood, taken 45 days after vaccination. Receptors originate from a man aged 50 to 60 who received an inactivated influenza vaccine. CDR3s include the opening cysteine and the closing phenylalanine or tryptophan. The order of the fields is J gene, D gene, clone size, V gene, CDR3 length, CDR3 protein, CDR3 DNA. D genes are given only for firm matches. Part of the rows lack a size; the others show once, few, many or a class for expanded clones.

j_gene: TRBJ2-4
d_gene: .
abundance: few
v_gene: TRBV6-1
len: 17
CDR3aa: CASSTLGRPLAKNIQYF
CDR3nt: TGTGCCAGCAGTACATTGGGACGGCCTCTAGCCAAAAACATTCAGTACTTC

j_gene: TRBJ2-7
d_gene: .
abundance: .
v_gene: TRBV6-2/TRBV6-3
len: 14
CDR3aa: CASSYGSATYEQYF
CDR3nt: TGTGCCAGCAGTTACGGGTCAGCGACCTACGAGCAGTACTTC

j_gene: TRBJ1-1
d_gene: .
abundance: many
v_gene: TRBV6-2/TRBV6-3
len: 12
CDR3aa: CASSYTGLEAFF
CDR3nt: TGTGCCAGCAGTTACACGGGACTTGAAGCTTTCTTT

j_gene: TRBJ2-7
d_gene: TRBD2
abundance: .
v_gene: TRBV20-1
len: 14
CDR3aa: CSARPGTSGYEQYF
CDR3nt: TGCAGTGCTAGGCCCGGGACTAGCGGATACGAGCAGTACTTC

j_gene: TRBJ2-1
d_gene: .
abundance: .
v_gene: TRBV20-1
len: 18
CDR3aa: CSARGQASGCRSYNEQFF
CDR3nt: TGCAGTGCTAGGGGCCAGGCGTCGGGCTGCCGCTCCTACAATGAGCAGTTCTTC

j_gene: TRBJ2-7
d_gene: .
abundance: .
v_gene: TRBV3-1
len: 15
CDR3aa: CASSQAYQGSYEQYF
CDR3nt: TGTGCCAGCAGCCAAGCGTATCAGGGTTCCTACGAGCAGTACTTC

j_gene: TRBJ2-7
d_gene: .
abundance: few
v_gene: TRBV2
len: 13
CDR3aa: CASSEALPYEQYF
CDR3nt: TGTGCCAGCAGTGAAGCGCTTCCCTACGAGCAGTACTTC

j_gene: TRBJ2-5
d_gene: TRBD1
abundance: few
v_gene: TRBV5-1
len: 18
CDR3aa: CASSSGWTSDRAQETQYF
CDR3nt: TGCGCCAGCAGCTCGGGATGGACCTCGGACAGGGCCCAAGAGACCCAGTACTTC

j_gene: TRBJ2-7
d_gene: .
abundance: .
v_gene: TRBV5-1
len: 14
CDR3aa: CASSLEDRSYEQYF
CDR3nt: TGCGCCAGCAGCTTGGAGGACAGATCCTACGAGCAGTACTTC

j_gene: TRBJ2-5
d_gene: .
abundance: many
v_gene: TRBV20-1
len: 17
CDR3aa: CSARAIEGRTWGETQYF
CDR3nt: TGCAGTGCTAGAGCAATTGAGGGACGTACTTGGGGAGAGACCCAGTACTTC

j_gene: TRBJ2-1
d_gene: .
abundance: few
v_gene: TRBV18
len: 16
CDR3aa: CASSPFGRGSYNEQFF
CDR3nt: TGTGCCAGCTCACCATTTGGGCGGGGCTCCTACAATGAGCAGTTCTTC

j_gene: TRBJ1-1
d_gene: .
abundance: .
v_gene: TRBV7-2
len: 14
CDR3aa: CASSAMGTDIEAFF
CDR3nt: TGTGCCAGCAGCGCAATGGGGACGGACATTGAAGCTTTCTTT

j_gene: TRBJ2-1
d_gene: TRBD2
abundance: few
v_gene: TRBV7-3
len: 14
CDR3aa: CASSLAGMGNEQFF
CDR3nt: TGTGCCAGCAGCCTAGCGGGAATGGGGAATGAGCAGTTCTTC

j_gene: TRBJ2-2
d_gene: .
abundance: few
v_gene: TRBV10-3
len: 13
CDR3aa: CAISAPNTGELFF
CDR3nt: TGTGCCATCAGTGCGCCAAACACCGGGGAGCTGTTTTTT

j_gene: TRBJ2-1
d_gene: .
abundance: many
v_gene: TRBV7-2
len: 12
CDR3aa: CASSRTGLEQFF
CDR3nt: TGTGCCAGCAGCCGAACGGGACTCGAGCAGTTCTTC

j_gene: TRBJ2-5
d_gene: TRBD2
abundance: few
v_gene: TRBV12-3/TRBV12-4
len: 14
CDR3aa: CASSPTGTSQTQYF
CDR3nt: TGTGCCAGCAGTCCGACCGGGACTAGCCAGACCCAGTACTTC

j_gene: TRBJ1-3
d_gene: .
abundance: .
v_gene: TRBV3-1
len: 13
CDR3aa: CASSQAVGNTIYF
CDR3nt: TGTGCCAGCAGCCAAGCCGTTGGAAACACCATATATTTT

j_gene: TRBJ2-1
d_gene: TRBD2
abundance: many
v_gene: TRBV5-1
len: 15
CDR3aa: CASTSGTSDIDEQFF
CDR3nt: TGCGCCAGCACCTCCGGGACTAGCGATATCGATGAGCAGTTCTTC

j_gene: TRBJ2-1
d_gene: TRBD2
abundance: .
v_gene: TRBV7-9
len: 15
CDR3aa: CASRPGLAGNNEQFF
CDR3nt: TGTGCCAGCAGGCCGGGACTAGCAGGGAACAATGAGCAGTTCTTC

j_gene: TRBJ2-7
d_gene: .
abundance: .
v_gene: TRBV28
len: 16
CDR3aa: CASSLFLGTGTSEQYF
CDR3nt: TGTGCCAGCAGTTTATTTTTGGGGACAGGGACTAGCGAGCAGTACTTC

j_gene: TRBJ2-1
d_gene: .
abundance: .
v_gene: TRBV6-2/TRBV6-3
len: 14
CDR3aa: CASSKAAPYNEQFF
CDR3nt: TGTGCCAGCAGTAAAGCGGCGCCATACAATGAGCAGTTCTTC

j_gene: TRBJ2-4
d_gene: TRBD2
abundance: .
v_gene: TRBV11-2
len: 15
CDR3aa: CASSLDRTSGNIQYF
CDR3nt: TGTGCCAGCAGCTTAGATCGGACTAGTGGGAACATTCAGTACTTC

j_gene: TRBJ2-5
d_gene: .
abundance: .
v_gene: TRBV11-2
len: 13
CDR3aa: CASSRSSQETQYF
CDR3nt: TGTGCCAGCAGCCGTAGTTCCCAAGAGACCCAGTACTTC

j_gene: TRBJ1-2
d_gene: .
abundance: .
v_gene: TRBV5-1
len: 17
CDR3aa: CASSLFYKNPSNYGYTF
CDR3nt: TGCGCCAGCAGCTTGTTTTACAAAAACCCTTCTAACTATGGCTACACCTTC

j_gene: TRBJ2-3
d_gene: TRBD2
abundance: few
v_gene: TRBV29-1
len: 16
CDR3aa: CSVEPRLADSTDTQYF
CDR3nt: TGCAGCGTTGAACCGAGACTAGCGGACAGCACAGATACGCAGTATTTT

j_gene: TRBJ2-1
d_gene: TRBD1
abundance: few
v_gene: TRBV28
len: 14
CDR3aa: CASSSQTGVDEQFF
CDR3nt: TGTGCCAGCAGTTCCCAGACAGGGGTGGATGAGCAGTTCTTC

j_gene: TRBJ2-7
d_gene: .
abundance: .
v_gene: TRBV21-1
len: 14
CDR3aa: CATKRGGTGDEQYF
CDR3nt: TGTGCTACAAAAAGGGGAGGGACAGGGGACGAGCAGTACTTC

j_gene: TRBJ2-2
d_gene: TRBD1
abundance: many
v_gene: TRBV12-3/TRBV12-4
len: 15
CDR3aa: CASRGGQGVTGELFF
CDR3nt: TGTGCCAGCAGGGGAGGACAGGGAGTGACCGGGGAGCTGTTTTTT

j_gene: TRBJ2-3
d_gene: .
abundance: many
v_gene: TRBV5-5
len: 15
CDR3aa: CASSSRLSGADTQYF
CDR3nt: TGTGCCAGCAGCTCGAGACTAAGTGGCGCAGATACGCAGTATTTT

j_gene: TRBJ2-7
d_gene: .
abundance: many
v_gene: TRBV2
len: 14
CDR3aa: CASMEGSPGDEQYF
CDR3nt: TGTGCCAGCATGGAAGGCTCACCCGGCGACGAGCAGTACTTC

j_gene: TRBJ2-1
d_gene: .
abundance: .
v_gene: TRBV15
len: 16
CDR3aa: CATSSLPGTGTNEQFF
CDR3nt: TGTGCCACCAGCAGTCTACCCGGGACGGGGACGAATGAGCAGTTCTTC

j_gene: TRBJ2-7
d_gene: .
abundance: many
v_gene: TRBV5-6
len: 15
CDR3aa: CASSLRDENSYEQYF
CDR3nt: TGTGCCAGCAGCTTACGGGACGAGAACTCCTACGAGCAGTACTTC

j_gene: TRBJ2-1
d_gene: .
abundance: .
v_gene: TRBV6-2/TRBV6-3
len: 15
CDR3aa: CASSYGGSTYNEQFF
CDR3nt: TGTGCCAGCAGTTACGGGGGGAGTACCTACAATGAGCAGTTCTTC

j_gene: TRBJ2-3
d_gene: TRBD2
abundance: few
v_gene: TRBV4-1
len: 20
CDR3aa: CASSPYGLAGGPERTDTQYF
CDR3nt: TGCGCCAGCAGCCCGTACGGACTAGCGGGGGGGCCCGAAAGGACAGATACGCAGTATTTT

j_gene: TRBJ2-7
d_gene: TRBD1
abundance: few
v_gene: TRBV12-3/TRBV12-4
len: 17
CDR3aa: CASRPGTGPLSSYEQYF
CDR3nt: TGTGCCAGCAGACCCGGGACAGGGCCCCTCTCCTCCTACGAGCAGTACTTC

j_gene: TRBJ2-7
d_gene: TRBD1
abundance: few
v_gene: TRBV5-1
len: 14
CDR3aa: CASSPAGTGGEQYF
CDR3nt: TGCGCCAGCAGCCCGGCCGGGACAGGGGGGGAGCAGTACTTC

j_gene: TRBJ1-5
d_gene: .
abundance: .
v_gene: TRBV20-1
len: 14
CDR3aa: CSAPEWRGLDTQHF
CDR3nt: TGCAGTGCTCCAGAGTGGCGGGGGTTAGATACGCAGCATTTT

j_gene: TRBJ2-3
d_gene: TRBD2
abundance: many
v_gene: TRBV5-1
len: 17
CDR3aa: CASSPYLAGGGTDTQYF
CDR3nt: TGCGCCAGCAGCCCCTACCTAGCGGGGGGGGGCACAGATACGCAGTATTTT

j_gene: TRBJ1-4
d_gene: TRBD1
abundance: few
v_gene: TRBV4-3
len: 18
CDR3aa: CASSHGTATAPTNEKLFF
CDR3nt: TGCGCCAGCAGCCATGGGACAGCCACCGCACCAACTAATGAAAAACTGTTTTTT

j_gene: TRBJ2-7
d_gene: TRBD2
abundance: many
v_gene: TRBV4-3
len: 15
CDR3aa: CASSHRSGSAYEQYF
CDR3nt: TGCGCCAGCAGCCACCGTAGCGGGAGTGCCTACGAGCAGTACTTC

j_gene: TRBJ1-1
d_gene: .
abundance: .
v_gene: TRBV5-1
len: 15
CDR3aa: CASSLASHSGTEAFF
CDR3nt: TGCGCCAGCAGCTTGGCCTCACACAGTGGCACTGAAGCTTTCTTT

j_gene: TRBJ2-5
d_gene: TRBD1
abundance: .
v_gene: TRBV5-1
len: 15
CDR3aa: CASSWGQALGETQYF
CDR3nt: TGCGCCAGCAGCTGGGGACAGGCTTTAGGAGAGACCCAGTACTTC

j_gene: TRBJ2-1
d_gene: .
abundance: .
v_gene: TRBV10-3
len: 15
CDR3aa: CAISEFGIREYEQFF
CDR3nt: TGTGCCATCAGTGAATTCGGGATCCGGGAGTATGAGCAGTTCTTC

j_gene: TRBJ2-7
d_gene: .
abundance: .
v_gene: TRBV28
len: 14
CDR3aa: CASSLWESRVEQYF
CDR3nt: TGTGCCAGCAGTTTATGGGAGTCGAGGGTGGAGCAGTACTTC

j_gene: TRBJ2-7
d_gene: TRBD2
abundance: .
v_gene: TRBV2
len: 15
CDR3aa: CASSEASGRGYEQYF
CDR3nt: TGTGCCAGCAGTGAAGCTAGCGGGAGAGGCTACGAGCAGTACTTC

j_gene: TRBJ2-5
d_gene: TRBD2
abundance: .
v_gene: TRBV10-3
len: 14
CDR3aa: CAIRRTSGEETQYF
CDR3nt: TGTGCCATCAGACGGACTAGCGGGGAAGAGACCCAGTACTTC

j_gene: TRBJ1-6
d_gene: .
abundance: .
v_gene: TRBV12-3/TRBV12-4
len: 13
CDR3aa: CASRVQANSPLHF
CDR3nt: TGTGCCAGCAGGGTCCAAGCAAATTCACCCCTCCACTTT

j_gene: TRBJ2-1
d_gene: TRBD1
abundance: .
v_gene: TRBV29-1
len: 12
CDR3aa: CSVVTGGDEQFF
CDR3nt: TGCAGCGTTGTGACAGGGGGGGATGAGCAGTTCTTC

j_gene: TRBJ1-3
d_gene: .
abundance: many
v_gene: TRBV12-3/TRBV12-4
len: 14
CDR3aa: CASSPWTRGNTIYF
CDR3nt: TGTGCCAGCAGTCCCTGGACTCGTGGAAACACCATATATTTT

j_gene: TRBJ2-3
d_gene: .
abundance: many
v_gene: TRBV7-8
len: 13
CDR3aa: CASSLGYSDTQYF
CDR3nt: TGTGCCAGCAGCTTAGGGTACTCAGATACGCAGTATTTT

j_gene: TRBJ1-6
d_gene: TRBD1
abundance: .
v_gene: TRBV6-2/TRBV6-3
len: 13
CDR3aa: CATGQGVYSPLHF
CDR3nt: TGTGCCACCGGACAGGGGGTTTATTCACCCCTCCACTTT